This TCR beta chain was captured by sequencing in a study of molecular identifiers for immune sequencing clone quantification. Whole-study findings and limits: Clonotypes surpassing 20 RNA copies contained over 97% of effector molecules, versus under 1% in naive cells.

The V gene's germline CDR1 is MNHEY and CDR2 SVGAGI. The CDR3 consists of 16 residues. Naive CD8 library inputs spanned about 18,000 to 1,100,000 sorted cells and 10%, 30% or 50% RNA. As concerns this clonotype: Its antigen is unidentified. One junction end does not reproduce the germline sequence, and a read error may be involved.

MiXCR was run by TCRdb on the PCR reads, yielding one entry per CDR3 protein. The data contain around 460,000 distinct CDR3 sequences, under 30% of them singletons. The sequenced material came from naive CD8+ T cells from blood, with Jurkat cell RNA spiked in. The subset denotes: FACS-sorted CD8+CD4-CCR7+CD45RA+ naive T cells. V usage is TRBV6-5 and J usage is TRBJ1-4; D is ambiguous. The sequence was collected from a human donor in good health. Some libraries in this study had Jurkat cell RNA spiked in. CDR3 sequence (DNA): TGTGCCAGCAGTTACGCGGCTGACGCAACTAATGAAAAACTGCTTTTT. Translating gives CASSYAADATNEKLLF.